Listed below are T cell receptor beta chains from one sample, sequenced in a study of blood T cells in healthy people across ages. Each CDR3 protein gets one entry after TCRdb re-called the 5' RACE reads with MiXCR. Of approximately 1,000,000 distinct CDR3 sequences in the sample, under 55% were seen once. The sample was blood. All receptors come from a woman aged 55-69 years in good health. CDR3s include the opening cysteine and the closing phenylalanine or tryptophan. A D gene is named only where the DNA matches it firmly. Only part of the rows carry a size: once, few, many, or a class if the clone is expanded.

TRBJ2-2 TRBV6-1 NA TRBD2 TGTGCCAGCAGCCCTACCCCAGCGGGAGAATGGGGTAACACCGGGGAGCTGTTTTTT CASSPTPAGEWGNTGELFF
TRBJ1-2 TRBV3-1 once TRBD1 TGTGCCAGCAGCCAAGATGTAACAGGGGGAGGCTATGGCTACACCTTC CASSQDVTGGGYGYTF
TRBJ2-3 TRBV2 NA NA TGTGCCAGCAGCAACTCCGCCTCTAGCACAGATACGCAGTATTTT CASSNSASSTDTQYF
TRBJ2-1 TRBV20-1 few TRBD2 TGCAGTGCTAACCCTTCCGCGGGAGGTGGCTCCTACAATGAGCAGTTCTTC CSANPSAGGGSYNEQFF
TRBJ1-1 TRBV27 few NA TGTGCCAGCAGTTTATTCGGGGCTGAAGCTTTCTTT CASSLFGAEAFF
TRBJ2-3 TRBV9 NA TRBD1 TGTGCCAGCATGCCCGTGACGACAGGGATTTCAGATACGCAGTATTTT CASMPVTTGISDTQYF
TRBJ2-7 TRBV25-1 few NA TGTGCCAGCAGTGCAATTGGAGGTTACAATGAGCAGTACTTC CASSAIGGYNEQYF
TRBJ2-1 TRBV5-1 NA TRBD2 TGCGCCAGCAGCACCGGGACTAGCGGGAGAAGAGGCGATGAGCAGTTCTTC CASSTGTSGRRGDEQFF
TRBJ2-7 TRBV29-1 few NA TGCAGCGCCGTGACTAGCTCCTACGAGCAGTACTTC CSAVTSSYEQYF
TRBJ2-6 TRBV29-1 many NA TGCAGCGTCGGACAAGGCACTGGGGCCAACGTCCTGACTTTC CSVGQGTGANVLTF
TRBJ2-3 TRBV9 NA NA TGTGCCAGCAGCGAGGGGACCCCCGGCACAGATACGCAGTATTTT CASSEGTPGTDTQYF
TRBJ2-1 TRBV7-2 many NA TGTGCCAGCAGCAGAGACTCCGACGGTGAGCAGTTCTTC CASSRDSDGEQFF
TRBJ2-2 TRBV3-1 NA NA TGTGCCAGCAGCCGGGGGACGGGACTGAACACCGGGGAGCTGTTTTTT CASSRGTGLNTGELFF
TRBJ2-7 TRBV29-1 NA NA TGCAGCGTTGAAACCGGGACTTTGGGCGATGAGCAGTACTTC CSVETGTLGDEQYF
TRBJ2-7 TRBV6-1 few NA TGTGCCAGCAGCGCCCGTGGTGAGGGAGAGCAGTACTTC CASSARGEGEQYF
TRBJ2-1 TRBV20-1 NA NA TGCAGTGCTAGGCCCCCAACCTTACGGGAGACCCAGTTCTTC CSARPPTLRETQFF